Following are 22 T cell receptor beta chains from one sample sequenced in a study of T cell repertoires in cytomegalovirus infection. TCRdb redid the calling of the reads with MiXCR, one entry per CDR3 protein. The table includes about 35,000 distinct CDR3 sequences, roughly 54% detected once. These receptors lack a known antigen. The sample was CD8+ T cells from cultured PBMCs, taken from culture after CMV antigen stimulation. The receptors come from a human donor in good health (CMV status not recorded). Some clones in this sample may be carry-over from other donors' samples.

This clonotype occurred once. This chain connects TRBV7-2 to TRBJ2-7; D gene uncertain. CDR1 and CDR2 (germline): SGHTA, FQGNSA. V gave up 1 base and J gave up 4 bases, with 8 bases separating them. The CDR3 runs to 13 residues. The CDR3 DNA follows: TGTGCCAGCAGCTTAGGAATTGGATACGAGCAGTACTTC. Its translation: CASSLGIGYEQYF. Variable domain in full (rest from reference TRBV7-2 and TRBJ2-7): GAGVSQSPSNKVTEKGKDVELRCDPISGHTALYWYRQSLGQGLEFLIYFQGNSAPDKSGLPSDRFSAERTGGSVSTLTIQRTQQEDSAVYLCASSLGIGYEQYFGPGTRLTVT.

This clonotype has a count of ten or more. This chain uses TRBV7-2 with TRBJ1-3, with D uncertain. The germline CDR1 and CDR2 sequences are SGHTA and FQGNSA. V was clipped by 0 bases and J by 0 bases, with 9 bases between them. The CDR3 runs 16 residues. The CDR3 DNA reads TGTGCCAGCAGCTTAGCGGCGGGTTACTCTGGAAACACCATATATTTT. Encoded protein: CASSLAAGYSGNTIYF.

The chain is built from TRBV7-8 and TRBJ2-7; 8 bases are shared with TRBD2. Per the germline V gene, CDR1 is SGHVS and CDR2 is FQNEAQ. The V and J ends lost 5 bases and 3 bases, in that order; junction bases with no gene match: 3. This CDR3 region has 13 residues. CDR3 bases: TGTGCCAGCAGCGCGGGACTAGACTACGAGCAGTACTTC. The encoded protein is CASSAGLDYEQYF.

This clonotype has a count of ten or more. The chain joins TRBV5-1 to TRBJ2-3, with 12 bases aligning to TRBD2. This CDR3 is built from 19 residues. V lost 1 base, J lost 5 bases, and 14 bases stayed unmatched. Germline V gene sequence: CDR1 SGHRS, CDR2 YFSETQ. CDR3 sequence: CASSLSYGTSGPAGDTQYF. The CDR3 DNA reads TGCGCCAGCAGCTTGTCCTACGGGACTAGCGGGCCCGCCGGAGATACGCAGTATTTT. Based on the CDR3 plus reference TRBV5-1 and TRBJ2-3, the full variable domain is KAGVTQTPRYLIKTRGQQVTLSCSPISGHRSVSWYQQTPGQGLQFLFEYFSETQRNKGNFPGRFSGRQFSNSRSEMNVSTLELGDSALYLCASSLSYGTSGPAGDTQYFGPGTRLTVL.

The chain uses TRBV19 and TRBJ2-7; D is ambiguous. The CDR3 sequence is 14 residues long. Deletions cut 3 bases from V and 1 base from J, with 10 bases between. CDR1 and CDR2 from the germline V gene are LNHDA and SQIVND (reference sequence). The CDR3 coding sequence is TGTGCCAGTAGTATTGGCGGAATATCCTACGAGCAGTACTTC. Its translation: CASSIGGISYEQYF. Combining the CDR3 with reference TRBV19 and TRBJ2-7 gives the whole variable domain DGGITQSPKYLFRKEGQNVTLSCEQNLNHDAMYWYRQDPGQGLRLIYYSQIVNDFQKGDIAEGYSVSREKKESFPLTVTSAQKNPTAFYLCASSIGGISYEQYFGPGTRLTVT.

The chain links TRBV6-2 or TRBV6-3 to TRBJ2-7, with a tentative D call TRBD2 (5 bases). The CDR3 is 15 amino acids. Trimming removed 5 bases at V and 0 bases at J, with 14 bases between. The V gene's germline CDR1 is MNHEY and CDR2 SVGEGT. The CDR3 here is CASSEGFASSYEQYF. The CDR3 nucleotides read TGTGCCAGCAGTGAGGGCTTCGCCTCCTCCTACGAGCAGTACTTC.

The chain couples TRBV7-6 to TRBJ2-3; D perhaps matches TRBD1 (6 bases). V lost 6 bases, J lost 0 bases, and 13 bases lay in between. This CDR3 has 15 residues. In germline, CDR1 is SGHVS, CDR2 FNYEAQ. DNA of the CDR3: TGTGCCAGCAGTCCCGGACAGTATAGCACAGATACGCAGTATTTT. Translation: CASSPGQYSTDTQYF.

The chain carries TRBV27 and TRBJ1-1; a weak D match, TRBD1 (5 bases). The CDR3 runs to 16 residues. Trimming shortened V by 4 bases and J by 6 bases, and 21 bases separated the two germline ends. Germline V lookup: CDR1 MNHEY, CDR2 SMNVEV (reference sequence). The CDR3 DNA reads as TGTGCCAGCAGTTCCCCATGGAGGGGCAGAGGATCTGAAGCTTTCTTT. Translation: CASSSPWRGRGSEAFF.

This chain joins TRBV3-1 and TRBJ2-7, with 9 bases matching TRBD1. Germline V gene lookup returns CDR1 LGHDT and CDR2 YNNKEL (reference sequence). This CDR3 is 15 amino acids long. After removal of 5 bases from V and 5 bases from J, the junction contained 10 bases not matched to a gene. This CDR3 reads CASSVIKQGANEQYF. The CDR3, as DNA: TGTGCCAGCAGCGTTATAAAACAGGGGGCCAACGAGCAGTACTTC.

The sample holds many counts of this clonotype. This chain joins TRBV28 and TRBJ1-5; D is possibly TRBD1 (6 bases). Germline CDR1 and CDR2: MDHEN and SYDVKM. The V gene lost 0 bases and the J gene lost 0 bases, with 9 bases spanning the gap. This CDR3 spans 16 amino acids. CDR3 DNA sequence: TGTGCCAGCAGTTTATGGGACAGAAATAGCAATCAGCCCCAGCATTTT. Its translation: CASSLWDRNSNQPQHF.

The rearrangement joins TRBV7-2 to TRBJ2-7; D assignment may be TRBD1 or TRBD2 (5 bases each). The CDR3 totals 13 residues. Germline V gene lookup returns CDR1 SGHTA and CDR2 FQGNSA. Trimming shortened V by 1 base and J by 12 bases, and 16 bases separated the two germline ends. For the CDR3, the DNA is TGTGCCAGCAGCTTAGATGGGACCCCCTGGGGGTACTTC. Translation: CASSLDGTPWGYF.

This clonotype was seen once. The chain carries TRBV18 and TRBJ1-1, with a tentative D call TRBD1 (5 bases). Germline V gene data show CDR1 as KGHSH and CDR2 as LQKENI. V lost 0 bases and J lost 5, with 19 bases in between. The CDR3 runs 17 residues. The CDR3 here is CASSPPLGRREDTEAFF. In DNA, the CDR3 is TGTGCCAGCTCACCACCGTTGGGGCGCCGGGAAGATACTGAAGCTTTCTTT.

The chain joins TRBV12-3 or TRBV12-4 to TRBJ2-7; D might be TRBD1 (6 bases). The CDR3 contains 13 residues. V was trimmed by 3 bases and J by 7 bases, leaving 13 bases between them. CDR3 in DNA: TGTGCCAGCAGTTTCATGGGGGCTCGGGAGCAGTACTTC. Amino acids: CASSFMGAREQYF.

This chain uses TRBV7-9 with TRBJ1-2, with 8 bases aligning to TRBD1. CDR3 length: 16 amino acids. V shed 1 base, J shed 6 bases, and the junction held 10 bases outside the gene matches. In germline, CDR1 is SEHNR, CDR2 FQNEAQ (reference sequence). CDR3 coding DNA: TGTGCCAGCAGCTTAGAACAGGGGGTTTTGCACCATGGCTACACCTTC. Protein product: CASSLEQGVLHHGYTF.

The chain joins TRBV4-1 to TRBJ1-4; D gene unclear. V lost 0 bases, J lost 11 bases, and 4 bases lay in between. The germline V gene has CDR1 MGHRA and CDR2 YSYEKL. This CDR3 has 11 residues. The CDR3 region has the DNA TGCGCCAGCAGCCAAGATGGTAAACTGTTTTTT. Residues: CASSQDGKLFF.

This chain connects TRBV6-1 to TRBJ1-1; 8 bases fit TRBD1. The V segment lost 6 bases and the J segment 4 bases; nucleotides outside the gene matches: 7. The CDR3 has 14 amino acids. The germline CDR1 and CDR2 sequences are MNHNS and SASEGT. CDR3 residues: CASSGTGFSTEAFF. The CDR3 DNA sequence: TGTGCCAGCAGCGGGACAGGATTCAGCACTGAAGCTTTCTTT.

This clonotype showed up just a few times. In nucleotides, the CDR3 is TGTGCCAGCAGTCACGGGACTAGCGGGAGGCTCCCCCTTTACAATGAGCAGTTCTTC. The encoded protein is CASSHGTSGRLPLYNEQFF. The J gene is TRBJ2-1, the V gene TRBV6-1, with 15 bases aligning to TRBD2. The V gene end was trimmed by 5 bases and the J gene end by 4 bases; junction bases not matched to a gene: 12. This CDR3 is 19 amino acids long. The germline gives CDR1 MNHNS, CDR2 SASEGT.

The chain is built from TRBV9 and TRBJ2-7, with D perhaps matching TRBD2 (5 bases). CDR1 and CDR2 (germline): SGDLS, YYNGEE. CDR3 size: 13 residues. Trimming shortened V by 4 bases and J by 0 bases, and 8 bases separated the two germline ends. The CDR3 reads CASSPRGSYEQYF. The CDR3 region has the DNA TGTGCCAGCAGCCCCCGGGGCTCCTACGAGCAGTACTTC.

The chain carries TRBV29-1 and TRBJ2-1; D may be TRBD2 (5 bases). The CDR3 is made up of 12 amino acids. Looked up from germline, CDR1 is SQVTM and CDR2 is ANQGSEA. Trimming left V 7 bases short and J 6 bases short, with 13 bases between. The CDR3 nucleotides are TGCAGCGGGTGGACTGGTCTCAATGAGCAGTTCTTC. Residues: CSGWTGLNEQFF.

Of note for this clonotype: At one of its ends the junction is not consistent with the germline gene, which may arise from a read error. The V and J genes are TRBV27 and TRBJ1-1, with 7 bases lining up with TRBD1. Germline V CDR1 and CDR2: MNHEY, SMNVEV (reference sequence). CDR3 length: 16 amino acids. CDR3 loop: CASSKNAGGGITEVFF. The DNA of the CDR3 is TGTGCCAGCAGTAAAAACGCAGGGGGAGGAATAACTGAAGTTTTCTTT.

V usage is TRBV20-1 and J usage is TRBJ2-5, with D possibly TRBD2 on 6 matching bases. Germline V gene data show CDR1 as DFQATT and CDR2 as SNEGSKA (reference sequence). The V and J ends lost 2 bases and 5 bases respectively, with 9 bases between them. CDR3 size: 12 residues. CDR3 DNA sequence: TGCAGTGCTAGAAGGAGGGTGGAGACCCAGTACTTC. Translated: CSARRRVETQYF.

The gene calls are TRBV7-2 and TRBJ2-7; D unresolved. The germline gives CDR1 SGHTA, CDR2 FQGNSA. Trimming stripped 1 base from V and 0 bases from J, with 13 bases between. This CDR3 comprises 16 residues. CDR3 loop: CASSLEGKPYSYEQYF. The CDR3 nucleotides read TGTGCCAGCAGCTTAGAGGGCAAGCCCTACTCCTACGAGCAGTACTTC.